This T cell receptor (beta chain) appears in the sequencing data of a study of CD8 T cells in Susac syndrome. Study conclusions and caveats: As acknowledged by the study, its TCR sequencing and HLA analysis included a relatively small number of individuals.

About this clonotype: What it binds is unknown.

A quantity of about 0.45 to 1 ug RNA underwent reverse transcription using random hexamers. Across 54 Vbeta and 13 Jbeta, TCR beta CDR3 was amplified with immunoSEQ multiplex PCR. TCRdb passed the immunoSEQ multiplex PCR reads through MiXCR, listing each CDR3 protein once. The sample comprises a few hundred thousand distinct CDR3 sequences, 75% to 90% of which are singletons, and 0.12% rests with the top ten. Germline V gene lookup returns CDR1 LGHNT and CDR2 FRNRAP. The CDR3 covers 16 residues. Between the trimmed V and J ends, which lost 3 bases and 5 bases, there was a span of 19 bases. Stable or active relapsing-remitting multiple sclerosis, untreated and meeting revised McDonald criteria, defined the controls. In contrast to the negatively isolated CD8+ and CD4+ T cells, TEMRA cells were FACS-enriched.

The sequencing input was CD8+ T cells from PBMCs. This clonotype was sampled from a human donor with multiple sclerosis. This chain joins TRBV12-5 and TRBJ1-1, with a possible D match to TRBD1 (5 bases). The CDR3 sequence is CASGFSGKRGETEAFF. The CDR3 DNA follows: TGTGCTAGTGGTTTCTCCGGGAAGCGGGGGGAGACTGAAGCTTTCTTT.